Listed below are T cell receptor beta chains from one sample, sequenced in a study of OX40 agonist ivuxolimab in advanced cancers. The assay was immunoSEQ multiplex PCR, and TCRdb's table has in-frame clones only and misses some. This sample has about 53,000 clones, with approximately 84% found just once. Sequences were derived from CD4+ or CD8+ T cells sorted from blood, sampled in a trial of the OX40 agonist ivuxolimab. These receptors originate from an adult with an advanced solid tumor such as melanoma, head and neck, liver or kidney cancer. Each CDR3 is given with its conserved first and last residue. D genes are given only for firm matches. Some rows have no size entry. The others give once, few or many, or a class for an expanded clone.

D	V	length	size	J	DNA	CDR3
.	TRBV7-3	12	.	TRBJ2-1	TGTGCCAGCAGCTTAACTTCGGCGGAGCAGTTCTTC	CASSLTSAEQFF
TRBD2	TRBV19	14	medium-sized	TRBJ2-1	TGTGCCAGTAGTCCGGGACTAGTTTTCTCTGAGCAGTTCTTC	CASSPGLVFSEQFF
TRBD2	TRBV18	16	.	TRBJ2-1	TGTGCCAGCTCCTTCACCGGGACTAGCGGGAACAATGAGCAGTTCTTC	CASSFTGTSGNNEQFF
.	TRBV5-6	16	.	TRBJ1-3	TGTGCCAGCAGCGGCAGGCTTTGGAGCTCTGGAAACACCATATATTTT	CASSGRLWSSGNTIYF
.	TRBV2	14	.	TRBJ2-7	TGTGCCAGCACTGTGGGGGGCCCCTCCTACGAGCAGTACTTC	CASTVGGPSYEQYF
.	TRBV14	17	.	TRBJ2-1	TGTGCCAGCAGCCAAGCCTTCGCTAATTACGGGACAAATGAGCAGTTCTTC	CASSQAFANYGTNEQFF
TRBD2	TRBV19	15	.	TRBJ2-1	TGTGCCAGTATCGAAAGCGGGAGGATGAGCAATGAGCAGTTCTTC	CASIESGRMSNEQFF
.	TRBV2	12	.	TRBJ2-5	TGTGCCAGCACCGCTGGGCAAGAGACCCAGTACTTC	CASTAGQETQYF
.	TRBV4-1	17	.	TRBJ2-4	TGCGCCAGCAGCCAAGATCCCTCGCCGACTACCAAAAACATTCAGTACTTC	CASSQDPSPTTKNIQYF
.	TRBV5-6	13	.	TRBJ1-6	TGTGCCAGCAGGAACAGACAGAATTCACCCCTCCACTTT	CASRNRQNSPLHF
.	TRBV11-2	17	.	TRBJ1-3	TGTGCCAGCAGCTTAGAAAGGAGGGCTTTCTCTGGAAACACCATATATTTT	CASSLERRAFSGNTIYF
TRBD1	TRBV15	17	.	TRBJ2-7	TGTGCCACCAGCAGAGGGACAGGGGGCGCGGGAGGAGGCGAGCAGTACTTC	CATSRGTGGAGGGEQYF
.	TRBV27	16	.	TRBJ1-3	TGTGCCAGCAGTTTATCCGGGTCCTTCTCTGGAAACACCATATATTTT	CASSLSGSFSGNTIYF
TRBD1	TRBV2	15	.	TRBJ1-1	TGTGCCAGCAGTGTCAGGGGGCAGGGGGACACTGAAGCTTTCTTT	CASSVRGQGDTEAFF
TRBD2	TRBV6-1	17	.	TRBJ2-7	TGTGCCAGCAGTGAATCCCGCAGCCGCGGGAGTAGTTACGAGCAGTACTTC	CASSESRSRGSSYEQYF
.	TRBV30	10	few	TRBJ1-6	TGTGCCTGGATTGGGCCACCCCTCCACTTT	CAWIGPPLHF
.	TRBV4-3	16	once	TRBJ1-5	TGCGCCAGCAGCCAAGATATAACAGCTTATTTCGAGCCCCAGCATTTT	CASSQDITAYFEPQHF
TRBD2	TRBV11-3	17	once	TRBJ2-1	TGTGCCAGCAGCCTGCCCAGTGGGCGGGAGGAGAACAATGAGCAGTTCTTC	CASSLPSGREENNEQFF
.	TRBV27	14	.	TRBJ2-7	TGTGCCAGCAGTATGAGACTAGGGATCTACGAGCAATACTTC	CASSMRLGIYEQYF
.	TRBV14	17	.	TRBJ1-6	TGTGCCAGCAGCCAAGATTTAGGGTGGAACTATAATTCACCCCTCCACTTT	CASSQDLGWNYNSPLHF
.	TRBV19	15	.	TRBJ2-3	TGTGCCAGTAGTATAACAGGCCCCGGGGCAGATACGCAGTATTTT	CASSITGPGADTQYF
.	TRBV10-1	17	.	TRBJ1-4	TGCGCCAGCAGTGAGGACCAGGGCCTTGCAACTAATGAAAAACTGTTTTTT	CASSEDQGLATNEKLFF
.	TRBV2	12	.	TRBJ2-5	TGTGCCAGCAACTACCACCAAGAGACCCAGTACTTC	CASNYHQETQYF
.	TRBV6-5	13	.	TRBJ1-1	TGTGCCAGCAGCCCTTCCTCCCCGGGTGAAGCTTTCTTT	CASSPSSPGEAFF
TRBD2	TRBV7-2	15	.	TRBJ2-7	TGTGCCAGCAGCTCTAGACTAGCGGGTACCTACGAGCAGTACTTC	CASSSRLAGTYEQYF
.	TRBV4-2	17	.	TRBJ1-3	TGTGCCAGCAGCCAAGAAGGTAGCGGGAACGCTGGAAACACCATATATTTT	CASSQEGSGNAGNTIYF
.	TRBV11-2	17	.	TRBJ2-2	TGTGCCAGCAGCTTAGGTTCCTGGGAGCCGAACACCGGGGAGCTGTTTTTT	CASSLGSWEPNTGELFF
.	TRBV4-3	14	.	TRBJ1-5	TGCGCCAGCAGCCAAGCACATAGCAATCAGCCCCAGCATTTT	CASSQAHSNQPQHF
.	TRBV20-1	11	.	TRBJ2-7	TGCAGTGCATCAGGGGCCCACGAGCAGTACTTC	CSASGAHEQYF
TRBD1	TRBV5-4	15	.	TRBJ1-6	TGTGCCAGCAGCTTGGCCGCGGGACAGGGAGCGCCCCTCCACTTT	CASSLAAGQGAPLHF
TRBD2	TRBV7-6	16	.	TRBJ2-1	TGTGCCAGCAGCTCCAAGATCGCTAGCGGGAATAATGAGCAGTTCTTC	CASSSKIASGNNEQFF
.	TRBV4-1	17	once	TRBJ1-4	TGCGCCAGCAGCCAAGAATTTTACCAGGGAGTTACTGAAAAACTGTTTTTT	CASSQEFYQGVTEKLFF
TRBD2	TRBV6-5	14	.	TRBJ2-7	TGTGCCAGCAAAAAGCGGGACCTCCGGGGGGAGCAGTACTTC	CASKKRDLRGEQYF
TRBD2	TRBV12-5	15	once	TRBJ2-7	TGTGCTAGTGGTTTTTGGGAAGCGGGAACCTACGAGCAGTACTTC	CASGFWEAGTYEQYF
.	TRBV11-2	15	.	TRBJ1-2	TGTGCCAGCAGCTTATGGCAGGGAACTAACTATGGCTACACCTTC	CASSLWQGTNYGYTF
TRBD2	TRBV10-3	13	.	TRBJ2-1	TGTGCCATCGGGGGACTAGCGGGAGTTGAGCAGTTCTTC	CAIGGLAGVEQFF
.	TRBV7-2	12	.	TRBJ1-3	TGTGCCAGCAGCTTAGGAGGGAACACCATATATTTT	CASSLGGNTIYF
TRBD1	TRBV27	13	.	TRBJ1-6	TGTGCCAGCGGACAGGATTTTAATTCACCCCTCCACTTT	CASGQDFNSPLHF
.	TRBV28	14	.	TRBJ1-5	TGTGCCATAGAAGGTGAGGGGGGCCGTCAGCCCCAGCATTTT	CAIEGEGGRQPQHF
TRBD1	TRBV2	14	once	TRBJ1-2	TGTGCCAGCCTACGGGACAGGGGGTTCTATGGCTACACCTTC	CASLRDRGFYGYTF
.	TRBV6-6	14	.	TRBJ1-2	TGTGCCAGCAGTTACTCGGGGGGGACTAATGGCTACACCTTC	CASSYSGGTNGYTF
.	TRBV30	16	.	TRBJ1-3	TGTGCCTGGAGTGTGCCCGCGACCAAATCTGGAAACACCATATATTTT	CAWSVPATKSGNTIYF
TRBD2	TRBV18	17	.	TRBJ2-1	TGTGCCAGCTCACCAACTAGCGGGAGTAGATCCTACAATGAGCAGTTCTTC	CASSPTSGSRSYNEQFF
.	TRBV6-4	17	.	TRBJ2-7	TGTGCCAGCAGTGACTCGATAGACCCGTGCCCTACCTACGAGCAGTACTTC	CASSDSIDPCPTYEQYF
.	TRBV7-5	16	.	TRBJ1-5	TGTGTCAGAAGTTCCACCGGGCCCGGCGAGGTTCAGCCCCAGCATTTC	CVRSSTGPGEVQPQHF
TRBD1	TRBV5-1	14	once	TRBJ2-2	TGCGCCAGCAGCTCGGGACAGGGTGACGGGGAGCTGTTTTTT	CASSSGQGDGELFF
.	TRBV18	14	.	TRBJ2-7	TGTGCCAGCTCACCACCGGGGAAGGCCTACGAGCAGTACTTC	CASSPPGKAYEQYF
.	TRBV7-6	13	.	TRBJ2-5	TGTGCCAGCAGCAAGCTGCCACAAGAGACCCAGTACTTC	CASSKLPQETQYF
.	TRBV19	14	.	TRBJ2-3	TGTGCCAGTAGTAGCGGGCATAGCACAGATACGCAGTATTTT	CASSSGHSTDTQYF
.	TRBV4-3	15	once	TRBJ2-2	TGCGCCAGCAGCCACGGGACACCATCAATCGGGGAGCTGTTTTTT	CASSHGTPSIGELFF
.	TRBV7-3	13	.	TRBJ2-2	TGTGCCAGCAGCTTAAGTAACACCGGGGAGCTGTTTTTT	CASSLSNTGELFF